The 21 T cell receptor beta chains given below trace back to one sample, sequenced in a study of memory CD4+ T cells and cytomegalovirus serostatus. Single viable CD3+CD4+CD8-CD45RO+ cells were sorted as the memory CD4+ T cells. Clones were sequenced by immunoSEQ multiplex PCR, and TCRdb holds only the in-frame ones, with some missing. The sample includes tens of thousands of clones, roughly 80% of them seen just once. Sequenced input: memory CD4+ T cells from blood. These receptors were collected from an adult in good health and CMV-seronegative.

The CDR3 region has the DNA TGTGCCAGCAGCCCCCCAGGAGGGAAGGCCGGGGAGCTGTTTTTT. As protein: CASSPPGGKAGELFF. The J gene is TRBJ2-2, the V gene TRBV11-2, with D perhaps TRBD2 (6 bases). Between the trimmed V and J ends, which lost 5 bases and 6 bases, there was a span of 16 bases. From germline, CDR1 is SGHAT and CDR2 FQNNGV. This CDR3 spans 15 amino acids.

This CDR3 reads CSVAGALTDTQYF. The DNA of the CDR3 is TGCAGCGTTGCGGGGGCGCTTACAGATACGCAGTATTTT. J is TRBJ2-3 and V is TRBV29-1; D possibly uses TRBD1 or TRBD2 (6 bases each). The V gene lost 4 bases and the J gene lost 3 bases, with 11 bases spanning the gap. Germline lookup yields CDR1 SQVTM and CDR2 ANQGSEA. This CDR3 region has 13 residues.

The V call is TRBV30, the J call TRBJ2-3; D gene unclear. Germline V gene lookup returns CDR1 GTSNPN and CDR2 SVGIG (reference sequence). The ends were cut back, 0 bases at V and 6 bases at J, with 4 bases in the middle. The CDR3 is made up of 11 amino acids. CDR3 in amino acids: CAWSVRDTQYF. CDR3 nucleotides: TGTGCCTGGAGTGTCCGGGATACGCAGTATTTT.

The rearrangement uses TRBV5-5 and TRBJ2-5; 9 bases map to TRBD1. Germline CDR1 and CDR2: SGHKS and YYEKEE (reference sequence). CDR3 length: 16 residues. The V segment lost 3 bases and the J segment 4 bases; nucleotides outside the gene matches: 10. CDR3 protein: CASSSSGTGRSETQYF. DNA of the CDR3: TGTGCCAGCAGCTCGTCCGGGACAGGGAGGTCAGAGACCCAGTACTTC.

J is TRBJ2-5 and V is TRBV5-1, with a tentative D call TRBD1 (6 bases). Deletions cut 1 base from V and 5 bases from J, with 12 bases between. CDR3 length equals 14 residues. CDR1 SGHRS and CDR2 YFSETQ come from the germline V gene. CDR3: CASSLSGAYETQYF. The CDR3 nucleotides read TGCGCCAGCAGCTTGTCAGGGGCTTATGAGACCCAGTACTTC.

The chain recombines TRBV4-1 with TRBJ1-2, with a tentative D call TRBD1 (6 bases). The CDR3 sequence is 15 residues long. CDR1 is MGHRA and CDR2 is YSYEKL in the germline V gene. The V end was cut by 5 bases, the J end by 2 bases, with 15 bases between. The CDR3 region has the DNA TGCGCCAGCAGCACCCAACCAGGGGCGAACTATGGCTACACCTTC. This encodes CASSTQPGANYGYTF.

This clone has a single count. The rearrangement joins TRBV4-3 to TRBJ2-3; possibly TRBD2 for D (6 bases). Trimming removed 0 bases from V and 3 bases from J, with 13 bases in between. CDR1 and CDR2 from the germline V gene are LGHNA and YSLEER. The CDR3 is 16 amino acids. CDR3 DNA sequence: TGCGCCAGCAGCCAAGATCTGTTCGGGAGTACAGATACGCAGTATTTT. It codes for CASSQDLFGSTDTQYF.

This clone was seen only once. The chain recombines TRBV9 with TRBJ1-6; D is ambiguous. The V gene's germline CDR1 is SGDLS and CDR2 YYNGEE. V was clipped by 5 bases and J by 5 bases, with 8 bases between them. The length of the CDR3 is 13 residues. The CDR3 is CASSGRNNSPLHF. DNA for the CDR3: TGTGCCAGCAGTGGACGGAATAATTCACCCCTCCACTTT.

The rearrangement links TRBV19 to TRBJ2-5; no firm D call. With 5 bases removed from V and 0 bases from J, the gap between germline ends came to 4 bases. The germline gives CDR1 LNHDA, CDR2 SQIVND (reference sequence). CDR3 length: 12 residues. Here the CDR3 DNA reads TGTGCCAGTAGTCTGCACCAAGAGACCCAGTACTTC. It codes for CASSLHQETQYF.

The chain is built from TRBV19 and TRBJ2-7; tentatively, D is TRBD1 (6 bases). V lost 9 bases, J lost 1 base, and 19 bases lay in between. The CDR3 runs to 15 residues. Germline lookup yields CDR1 LNHDA and CDR2 SQIVND (reference sequence). CDR3 in DNA: TGTGCCAGCTCCTACCCAGGGGCGAGGTCCTACGAGCAGTACTTC. It translates to CASSYPGARSYEQYF.

This chain links TRBV30 with TRBJ1-2, with 7 bases aligning to TRBD1. Germline V lookup: CDR1 GTSNPN, CDR2 SVGIG (reference sequence). The CDR3 loop spans 14 amino acids. The trim removed 5 bases at V and 2 bases at J, leaving 8 bases unmatched. In nucleotides, the CDR3 is TGTGCCTGGGCTAGACAGGGCTCGAACTATGGCTACACCTTC. Protein sequence: CAWARQGSNYGYTF.

The rearrangement links TRBV5-1 to TRBJ2-7; D gene uncertain. V gave up 7 bases and J gave up 0 bases, with 17 bases separating them. Germline values: CDR1 SGHRS, CDR2 YFSETQ. This CDR3 has 15 residues. CDR3 residues: CASSSSQPNSYEQYF. In DNA, the CDR3 is TGCGCCAGCTCCTCATCTCAGCCAAACTCCTACGAGCAGTACTTC.

This clone came up once. The chain joins TRBV2 to TRBJ1-1; tentatively, D is TRBD1 (5 bases). Trimming pared 2 bases from V and 5 bases from J, leaving 12 bases between. The CDR3 length is 14 residues. Germline assignment: CDR1 SNHLY and CDR2 FYNNEI. The CDR3 DNA reads as TGTGCCAGCAGTGAACACGGGGGGGGGACTGAAGCTTTCTTT. Translated, it gives CASSEHGGGTEAFF.

This chain connects TRBV4-1 to TRBJ1-1, with no clear D. V lost 1 base and J lost 2, with 8 bases in between. The CDR3 runs 14 residues. CDR1 is MGHRA, CDR2 YSYEKL, per germline. CDR3 coding DNA: TGCGCCAGCAGCCAAGTTACAGTAAACACTGAAGCTTTCTTT. Translation: CASSQVTVNTEAFF.

The rearrangement joins TRBV18 to TRBJ2-7; D may be TRBD2 (6 bases). CDR1 is KGHSH and CDR2 is LQKENI in the germline V gene. Trimming stripped 6 bases from V and 6 bases from J, with 24 bases between. The CDR3 extends over 16 amino acids. The CDR3 DNA reads TGTGCCAGCTCCCAGCAGGGAGGATTCTACTCTATCGAGCAGTACTTC. This gives the protein CASSQQGGFYSIEQYF. Filled out from reference TRBV18 and TRBJ2-7, the complete variable domain reads NAGVMQNPRHLVRRRGQEARLRCSPMKGHSHVYWYRQLPEEGLKFMVYLQKENIIDESGMPKERFSAEFPKEGPSILRIQQVVRGDSAAYFCASSQQGGFYSIEQYFGPGTRLTVT.

This clone rates as medium-sized. The gene calls are TRBV18 and TRBJ1-1; D gene uncertain. Germline CDR1 reads KGHSH; CDR2 reads LQKENI. The CDR3 totals 17 residues. Trimming removed 4 bases at V and 3 bases at J, with 21 bases between. CDR3 amino acids: CASSHLPSGVTDTEAFF. DNA of the CDR3: TGTGCCAGCTCACACTTACCCTCGGGAGTTACGGACACTGAAGCTTTCTTT. The variable domain in full, completed from reference TRBV18 and TRBJ1-1, reads NAGVMQNPRHLVRRRGQEARLRCSPMKGHSHVYWYRQLPEEGLKFMVYLQKENIIDESGMPKERFSAEFPKEGPSILRIQQVVRGDSAAYFCASSHLPSGVTDTEAFFGQGTRLTVV.

The DNA of the CDR3 is TGTGCCAGCAGCGCGCCCCCGGGATCCTACGAGCAGTACTTC. Protein sequence: CASSAPPGSYEQYF. The chain carries TRBV21-1 and TRBJ2-7; TRBD2, as called in the table, went unchecked against the DNA. TRBV21-1 is a pseudogene segment. The CDR3 runs 14 residues.

The chain recombines TRBV6-1 with TRBJ2-1; TRBD2 is a possible D gene (5 bases). The length of the CDR3 is 12 residues. Trimming pared 6 bases from V and 14 bases from J, leaving 17 bases between. The germline gives CDR1 MNHNS, CDR2 SASEGT. The CDR3 coding sequence is TGTGCCAGCAGCGCCCTCGGGTCGGAGGAGTTCTTC. Its translation is CASSALGSEEFF.

The chain is built from TRBV25-1 and TRBJ2-1; D perhaps matches TRBD2 (6 bases). Between the trimmed V and J ends, which lost 1 base and 8 bases, there was a span of 15 bases. This CDR3 spans 15 amino acids. CDR1 is MGHDK and CDR2 is SYGVNS in the germline V gene. CDR3 loop: CASSELRTNSDEQFF. Written as DNA, the CDR3 is TGTGCCAGCAGTGAATTGAGGACTAATTCGGATGAGCAGTTCTTC.

The chain employs TRBV4-2 and TRBJ2-5; 8 bases agree with TRBD2. J was trimmed by 7 bases and V by 4 bases; bases with no gene match: 11. From germline, CDR1 is LGHNA and CDR2 YNFKEQ. The CDR3 is 15 residues long. CDR3 coding DNA: TGTGCCAGCAGCCCCCGTAGTAGCGGGGCAGGGACCCAGTACTTC. Its translation: CASSPRSSGAGTQYF.

V gene TRBV2 combines with J gene TRBJ2-5, with 8 bases that match TRBD1. The V and J ends lost 4 bases and 5 bases, in that order; junction bases with no gene match: 6. This CDR3 comprises 14 residues. The germline CDR1 and CDR2 sequences are SNHLY and FYNNEI. The CDR3 sequence is CASSADRGGETQYF. CDR3 bases: TGTGCCAGCAGTGCCGACAGGGGCGGGGAGACCCAGTACTTC.